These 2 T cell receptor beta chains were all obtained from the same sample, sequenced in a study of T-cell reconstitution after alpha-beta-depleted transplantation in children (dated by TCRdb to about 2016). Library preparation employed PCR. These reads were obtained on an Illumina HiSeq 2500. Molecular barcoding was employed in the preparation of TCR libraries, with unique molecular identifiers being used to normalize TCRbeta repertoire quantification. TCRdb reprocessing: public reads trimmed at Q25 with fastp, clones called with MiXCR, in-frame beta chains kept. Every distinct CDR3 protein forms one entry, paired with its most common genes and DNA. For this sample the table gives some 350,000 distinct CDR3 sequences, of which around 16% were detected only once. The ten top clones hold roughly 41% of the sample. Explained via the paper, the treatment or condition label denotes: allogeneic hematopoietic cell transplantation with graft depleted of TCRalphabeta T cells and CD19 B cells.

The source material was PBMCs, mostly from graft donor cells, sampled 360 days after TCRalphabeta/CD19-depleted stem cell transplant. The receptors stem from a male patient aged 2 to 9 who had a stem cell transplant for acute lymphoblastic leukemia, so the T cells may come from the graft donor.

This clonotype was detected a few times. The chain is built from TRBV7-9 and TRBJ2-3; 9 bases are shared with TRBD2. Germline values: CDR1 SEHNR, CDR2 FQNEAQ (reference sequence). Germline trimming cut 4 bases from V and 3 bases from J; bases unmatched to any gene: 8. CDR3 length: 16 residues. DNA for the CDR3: TGTGCCAGCAGCTCAGGCTTAAGCGGGAGGACAGATACGCAGTATTTT. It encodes CASSSGLSGRTDTQYF.

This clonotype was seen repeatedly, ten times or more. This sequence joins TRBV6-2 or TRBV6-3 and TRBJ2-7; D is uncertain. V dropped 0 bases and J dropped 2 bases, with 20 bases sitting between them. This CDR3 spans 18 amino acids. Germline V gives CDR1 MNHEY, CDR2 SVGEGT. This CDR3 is CASSYSPLDQTPTYEQYF. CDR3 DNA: TGTGCCAGCAGTTACTCCCCCCTCGACCAGACCCCCACCTACGAGCAGTACTTC.